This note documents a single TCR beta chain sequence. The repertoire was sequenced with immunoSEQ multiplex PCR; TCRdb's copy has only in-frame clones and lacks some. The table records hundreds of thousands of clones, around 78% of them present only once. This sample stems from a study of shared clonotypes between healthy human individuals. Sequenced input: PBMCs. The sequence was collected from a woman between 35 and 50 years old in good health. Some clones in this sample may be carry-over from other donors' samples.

The CDR3 sequence: CASSSTGSEQYF. In nucleotides, the CDR3 is TGTGCCAGCAGTTCCACAGGGTCCGAGCAGTACTTC. The rearrangement uses TRBV28 and TRBJ2-7; tentatively, D is TRBD1 (6 bases). Trimming left V 4 bases short and J 6 bases short, with 10 bases between. The CDR3 consists of 12 residues. The germline gives CDR1 MDHEN, CDR2 SYDVKM.